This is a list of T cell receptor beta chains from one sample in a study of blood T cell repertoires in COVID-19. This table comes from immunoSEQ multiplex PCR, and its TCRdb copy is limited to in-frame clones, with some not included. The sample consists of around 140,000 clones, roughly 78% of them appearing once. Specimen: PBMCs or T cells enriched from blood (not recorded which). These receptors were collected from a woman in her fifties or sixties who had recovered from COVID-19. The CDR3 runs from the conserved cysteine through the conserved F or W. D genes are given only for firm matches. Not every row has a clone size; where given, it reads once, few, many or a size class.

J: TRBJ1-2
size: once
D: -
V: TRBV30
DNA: TGTGCCTGGAGTTCGAAACCGGCTAACTATGGCTACACCTTC
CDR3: CAWSSKPANYGYTF

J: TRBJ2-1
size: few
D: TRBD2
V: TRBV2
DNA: TGTGCCAGCAGTGACTTTGGCTCTAGCGGGGGGGGTGAGCAGTTCTTC
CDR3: CASSDFGSSGGGEQFF

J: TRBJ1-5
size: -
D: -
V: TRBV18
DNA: TGTGCCAGCTCACCGGGGGGGTGGAAGCCCCAGCATTTT
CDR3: CASSPGGWKPQHF

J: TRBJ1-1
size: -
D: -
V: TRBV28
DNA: TGTGCCATCGCGTATGGCACTGAAGCTTTCTTT
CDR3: CAIAYGTEAFF

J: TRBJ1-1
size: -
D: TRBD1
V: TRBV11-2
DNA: TGTGCCAGCAGCTTAGATCTTAGGGGGCTGGGCACTGAAGCTTTCTTT
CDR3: CASSLDLRGLGTEAFF

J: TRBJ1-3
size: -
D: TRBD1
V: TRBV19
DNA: TGTGCCAGTAGTTGGGACAGGAGGACTGGAAACACCATATATTTT
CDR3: CASSWDRRTGNTIYF

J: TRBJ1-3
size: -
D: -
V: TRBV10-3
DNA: TGTGCCATCAGTGATTTCGTGTCCTCTGGAAACACCATATATTTT
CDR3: CAISDFVSSGNTIYF

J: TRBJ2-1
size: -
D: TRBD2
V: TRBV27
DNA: TGTGCCAGCAGAGTCGCGGGGGGGTCCTGGGATGAGCAGTTCTTC
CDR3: CASRVAGGSWDEQFF

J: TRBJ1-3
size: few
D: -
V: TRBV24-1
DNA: TGTGCCACACAGGGATCCGGAAACACCATATATTTT
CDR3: CATQGSGNTIYF

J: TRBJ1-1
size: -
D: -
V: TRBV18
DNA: TGTGCCAGCTCACCTGGGACTTTGCTATTGAACACTGAAGCTTTCTTT
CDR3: CASSPGTLLLNTEAFF

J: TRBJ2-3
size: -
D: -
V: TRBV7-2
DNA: TGTGCCAGCAGCTTAGCGCAGGGGTTCGCAGATACGCAGTATTTT
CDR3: CASSLAQGFADTQYF

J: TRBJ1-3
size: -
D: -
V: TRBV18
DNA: TGTGCCAGCTCACCGGGCGGGTTAGGAAACACCATATATTTT
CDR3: CASSPGGLGNTIYF

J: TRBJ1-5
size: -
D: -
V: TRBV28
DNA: TGTGCCAGCTCCACACGCCAACAGCCCCAGCATTTT
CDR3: CASSTRQQPQHF

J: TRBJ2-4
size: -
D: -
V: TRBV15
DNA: TGTGCCACCAGCAGGGTAGGGGCGCCGTTAAACATTCAGTACTTC
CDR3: CATSRVGAPLNIQYF

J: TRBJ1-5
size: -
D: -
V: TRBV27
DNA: TGTGCCAGCAGTTTGGGGGGGGGTAGCAATCAGCCCCAGCATTTT
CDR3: CASSLGGGSNQPQHF

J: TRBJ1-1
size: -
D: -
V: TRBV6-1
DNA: TGTGCCAGCAGTGAAAATTTTGCGGGGGCGACTGAAGCTTTCTTT
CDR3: CASSENFAGATEAFF

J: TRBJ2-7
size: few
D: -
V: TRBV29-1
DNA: TGCAGCGTCGCGGGGTCCCGCAGCTCCTACGAGCAGTACTTC
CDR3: CSVAGSRSSYEQYF

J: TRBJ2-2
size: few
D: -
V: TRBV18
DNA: TGTGCCAGCTCACCAAAGTTCGCGGGGGCAATGCGAAAGAACACCGGGGAGCTGTTTTTT
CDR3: CASSPKFAGAMRKNTGELFF

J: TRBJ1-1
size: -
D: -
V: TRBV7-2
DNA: TGTGCCAGCAGCGCCCCGCGGAGGATGGGAAACACTGAAGCTTTCTTT
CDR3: CASSAPRRMGNTEAFF

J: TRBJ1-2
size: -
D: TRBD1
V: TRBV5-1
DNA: TGCGCCAGCAGCTTGGACAGACAGGGGTACAACTATGGCTACACCTTC
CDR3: CASSLDRQGYNYGYTF

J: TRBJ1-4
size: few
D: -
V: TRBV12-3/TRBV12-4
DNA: TGTGCCAGCAGTTTTCGGCAGGGGAGGGAACTGTTTTTT
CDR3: CASSFRQGRELFF

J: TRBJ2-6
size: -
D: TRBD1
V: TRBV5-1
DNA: TGCGCCAGCAGCTTGGGGGGGACAGACTCTGGGGCCAACGTCCTGACTTTC
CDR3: CASSLGGTDSGANVLTF

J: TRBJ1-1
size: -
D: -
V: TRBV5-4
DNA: TGTGCCAGCAGCTCCGGGTACACTGAAGCTTTCTTT
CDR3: CASSSGYTEAFF

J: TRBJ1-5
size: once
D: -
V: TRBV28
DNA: TGTGCCAGCAGCTACGACAGCCATAGCAATCAGCCCCAGCATTTT
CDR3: CASSYDSHSNQPQHF

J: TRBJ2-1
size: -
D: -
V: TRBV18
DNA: TGTGCCAGCTCACCACAAGCTTCAGCGGCCTCCAACAATGAGCAGTTCTTC
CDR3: CASSPQASAASNNEQFF